This T cell receptor beta chain was profiled in a study of blood T cell repertoires in COVID-19. The protocol was immunoSEQ multiplex PCR, while the TCRdb copy is restricted to in-frame clones and leaves out a portion. This repertoire shows hundreds of thousands of clones, 84% found once; its top ten account for roughly 6.2%. The CDR3 spans 20 residues. In germline, CDR1 is MNHEY, CDR2 SVGEGT. V was trimmed by 5 bases and J by 0 bases, leaving 23 bases between them. The chain combines TRBV6-2 or TRBV6-3 with TRBJ2-6; weak D call: TRBD2 (5 bases). Sequencing was performed on PBMCs or T cells enriched from blood (not recorded which). The TCR originated in a middle-aged woman who had recovered from COVID-19. CDR3 sequence: CASSALTLASPNSGANVLTF. For the CDR3, the DNA is TGTGCCAGCAGTGCCCTAACCTTGGCTAGCCCGAACTCTGGGGCCAACGTCCTGACTTTC.